The 6 T cell receptor beta chains presented below share a single source sample, sequenced in a study of T cell changes during pregnancy in multiple sclerosis. Sequenced by immunoSEQ multiplex PCR; TCRdb stores in-frame clones only, minus some. The sample gives 50,000 to 75,000 clones, 85% to 95% of which show up once; roughly 2.6% is in the top ten. This specimen consisted of CD8+ T cells from peripheral blood mononuclear cells, obtained in the third trimester of pregnancy. These receptor sequences come from a female donor with multiple sclerosis, enrolled in a pregnancy study.

The chain couples TRBV19 to TRBJ1-4; no clear D gene. Germline V gives CDR1 LNHDA, CDR2 SQIVND (reference sequence). V was pared by 6 bases and J by 3 bases, with 17 bases between. This CDR3 region has 16 residues. The CDR3 reads CASRSPQSWSNEKLFF. DNA of the CDR3: TGTGCCAGTAGATCACCACAGTCCTGGTCTAATGAAAAACTGTTTTTT.

The chain recombines TRBV27 with TRBJ2-1; weak D call: TRBD2 (5 bases). The V end lost 3 bases, the J end lost 5 bases, and 8 bases lay between the germline ends. The CDR3 consists of 13 residues. The germline V gene encodes CDR1 MNHEY and CDR2 SMNVEV (reference sequence). The CDR3 here is CASSFWRDNEQFF. CDR3 bases: TGTGCCAGCAGTTTCTGGCGGGACAATGAGCAGTTCTTC.

This chain connects TRBV5-5 to TRBJ2-7; maybe TRBD2 (6 bases). Germline CDR1 is SGHKS and CDR2 is YYEKEE (reference sequence). The CDR3 sequence is 15 residues long. V was clipped by 0 bases and J by 2 bases, with 12 bases between them. This CDR3 is CASSLDPSVPYEQYF. The CDR3 DNA sequence: TGTGCCAGCAGCTTGGATCCTAGCGTCCCCTACGAGCAGTACTTC.

CDR3 in amino acids: CATSSSYSYEQYF. CDR3 in DNA: TGTGCCACCTCTAGCTCCTACTCCTACGAGCAGTACTTC. This chain links TRBV28 with TRBJ2-7, with a weak D call TRBD2 (5 bases). Germline values: CDR1 MDHEN, CDR2 SYDVKM. Trimming stripped 10 bases from V and 0 bases from J, with 13 bases between. The CDR3 totals 13 residues.

The CDR3 is CAISESGPRYEKLFF. The CDR3 region has the DNA TGTGCCATCAGTGAGTCGGGGCCACGGTACGAAAAACTGTTTTTT. J is TRBJ1-4 and V is TRBV10-3; tentative D call: TRBD1 (5 bases). This CDR3 spans 15 amino acids. Deletions cut 0 bases from V and 8 bases from J, with 13 bases between. CDR1 ENHRY and CDR2 SYGVKD come from the germline V gene.

V usage is TRBV28 and J usage is TRBJ2-1; D not resolved. V gave up 6 bases and J gave up 6 bases, with 6 bases separating them. Germline V CDR1 and CDR2: MDHEN, SYDVKM. This CDR3 is 11 amino acids long. The CDR3 reads CASSLVNEQFF. In DNA form, the CDR3 reads TGTGCCAGCAGCCTTGTCAATGAGCAGTTCTTC.